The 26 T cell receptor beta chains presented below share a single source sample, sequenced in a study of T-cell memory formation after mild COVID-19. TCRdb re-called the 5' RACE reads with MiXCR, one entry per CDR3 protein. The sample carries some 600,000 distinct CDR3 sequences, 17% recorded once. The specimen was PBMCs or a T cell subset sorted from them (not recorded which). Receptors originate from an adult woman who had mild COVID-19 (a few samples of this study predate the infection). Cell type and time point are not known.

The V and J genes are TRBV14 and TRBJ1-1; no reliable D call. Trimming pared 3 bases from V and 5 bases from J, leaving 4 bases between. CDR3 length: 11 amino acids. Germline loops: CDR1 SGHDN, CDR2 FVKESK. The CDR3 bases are TGTGCCAGCAGCCATCGAACTGAAGCTTTCTTT. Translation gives CASSHRTEAFF.

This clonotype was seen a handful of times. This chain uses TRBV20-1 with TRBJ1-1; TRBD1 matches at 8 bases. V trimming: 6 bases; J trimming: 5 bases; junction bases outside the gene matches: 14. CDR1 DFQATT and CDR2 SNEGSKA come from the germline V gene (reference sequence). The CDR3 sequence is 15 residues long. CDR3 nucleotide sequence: TGCAGTGCGCCCGACAGGGGCGGATTCCGAACTGAAGCTTTCTTT. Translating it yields CSAPDRGGFRTEAFF.

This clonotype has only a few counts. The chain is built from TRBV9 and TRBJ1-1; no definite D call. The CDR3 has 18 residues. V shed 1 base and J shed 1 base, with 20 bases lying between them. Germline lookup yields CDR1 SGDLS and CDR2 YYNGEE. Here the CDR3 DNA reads TGTGCCAGCAGCGTAAACGACGGACTCCTTTCATCGAACACTGAAGCTTTCTTT. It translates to CASSVNDGLLSSNTEAFF.

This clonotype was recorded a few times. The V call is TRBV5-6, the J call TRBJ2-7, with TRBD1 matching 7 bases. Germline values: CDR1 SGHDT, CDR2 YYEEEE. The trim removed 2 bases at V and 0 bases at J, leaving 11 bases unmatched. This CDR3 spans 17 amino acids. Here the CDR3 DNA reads TGTGCCAGCAGCTTTATTAGAACAGGGGCCTCCTCCTACGAGCAGTACTTC. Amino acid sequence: CASSFIRTGASSYEQYF.

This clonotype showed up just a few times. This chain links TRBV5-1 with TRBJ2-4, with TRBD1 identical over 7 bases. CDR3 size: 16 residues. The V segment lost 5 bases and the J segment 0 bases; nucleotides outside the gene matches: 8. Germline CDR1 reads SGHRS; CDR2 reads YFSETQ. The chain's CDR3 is CASSPKQGLAKNIQYF. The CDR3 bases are TGCGCCAGCAGTCCGAAACAGGGGTTAGCCAAAAACATTCAGTACTTC.

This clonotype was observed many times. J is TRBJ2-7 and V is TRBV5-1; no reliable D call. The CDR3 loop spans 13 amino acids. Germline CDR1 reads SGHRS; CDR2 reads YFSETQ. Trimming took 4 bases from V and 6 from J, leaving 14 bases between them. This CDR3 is CASSLSVEGEQYF. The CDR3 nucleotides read TGCGCCAGCAGCCTGAGCGTCGAAGGCGAGCAGTACTTC.

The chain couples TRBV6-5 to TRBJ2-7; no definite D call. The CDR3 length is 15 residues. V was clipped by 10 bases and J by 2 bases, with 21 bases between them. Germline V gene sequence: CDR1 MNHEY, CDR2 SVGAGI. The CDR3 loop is CANVSRNSYTYEQYF. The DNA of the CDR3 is TGTGCCAACGTGAGCCGGAATTCTTATACCTACGAGCAGTACTTC.

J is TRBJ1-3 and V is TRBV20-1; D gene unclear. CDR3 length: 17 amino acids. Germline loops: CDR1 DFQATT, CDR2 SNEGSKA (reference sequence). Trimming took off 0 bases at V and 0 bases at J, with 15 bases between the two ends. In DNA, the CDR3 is TGCAGTGCTAGAGAGCCTCTCGTATCCCACTCTGGAAACACCATATATTTT. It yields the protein CSAREPLVSHSGNTIYF.

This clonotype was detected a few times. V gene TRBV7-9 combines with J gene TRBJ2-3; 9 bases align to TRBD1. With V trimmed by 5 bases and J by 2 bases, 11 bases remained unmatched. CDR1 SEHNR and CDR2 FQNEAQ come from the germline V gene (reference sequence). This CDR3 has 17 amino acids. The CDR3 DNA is TGTGCCAGCAGCCCATCCCCCGGGACAGGGATCACAGATACGCAGTATTTT. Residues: CASSPSPGTGITDTQYF.

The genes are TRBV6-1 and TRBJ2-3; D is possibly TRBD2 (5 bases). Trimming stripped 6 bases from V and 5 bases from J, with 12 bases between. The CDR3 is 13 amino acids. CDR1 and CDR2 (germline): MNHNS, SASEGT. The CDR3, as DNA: TGTGCCAGCAGGAGCCCCGGGGTAGATACGCAGTATTTT. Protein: CASRSPGVDTQYF.

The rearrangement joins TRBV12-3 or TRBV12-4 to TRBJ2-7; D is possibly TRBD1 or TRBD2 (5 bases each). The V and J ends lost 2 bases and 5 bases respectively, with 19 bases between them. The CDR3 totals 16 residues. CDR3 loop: CASSLYGGDPGDEQYF. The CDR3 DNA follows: TGTGCCAGCAGTTTATATGGGGGAGACCCCGGCGACGAGCAGTACTTC.

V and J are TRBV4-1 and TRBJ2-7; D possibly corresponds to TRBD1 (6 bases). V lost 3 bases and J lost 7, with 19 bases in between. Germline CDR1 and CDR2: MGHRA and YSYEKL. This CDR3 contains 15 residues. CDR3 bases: TGCGCCAGCAGCCAGCTAGCCACAGGGCCGGGGGAGCAGTACTTC. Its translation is CASSQLATGPGEQYF.

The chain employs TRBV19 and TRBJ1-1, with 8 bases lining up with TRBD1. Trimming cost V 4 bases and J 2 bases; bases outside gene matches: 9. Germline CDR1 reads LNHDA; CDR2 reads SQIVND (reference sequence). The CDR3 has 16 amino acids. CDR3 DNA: TGTGCCAGTAGTACTTACACAGGGGGATATAACACTGAAGCTTTCTTT. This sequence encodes CASSTYTGGYNTEAFF.

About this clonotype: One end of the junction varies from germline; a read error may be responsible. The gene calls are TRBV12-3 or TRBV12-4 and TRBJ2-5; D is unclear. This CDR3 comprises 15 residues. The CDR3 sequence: CASSLATAQEETKYF. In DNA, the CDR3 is TGTGCCAGCAGTTTAGCAACCGCCCAAGAAGAGACCAAGTACTTC.

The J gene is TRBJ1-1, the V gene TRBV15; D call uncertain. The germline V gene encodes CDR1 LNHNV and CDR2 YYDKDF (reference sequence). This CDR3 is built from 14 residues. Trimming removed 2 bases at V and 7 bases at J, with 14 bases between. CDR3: CATSRRVGDLEAFF. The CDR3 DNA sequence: TGTGCCACCAGCAGAAGGGTGGGCGACCTTGAAGCTTTCTTT.

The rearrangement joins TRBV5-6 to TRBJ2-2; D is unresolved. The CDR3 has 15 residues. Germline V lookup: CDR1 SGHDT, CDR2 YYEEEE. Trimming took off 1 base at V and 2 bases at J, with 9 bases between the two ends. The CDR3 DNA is TGTGCCAGCAGCTTGCCCCACGGAAACACCGGGGAGCTGTTTTTT. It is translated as CASSLPHGNTGELFF.

The CDR3 loop is CASSLADSGEQYF. DNA for the CDR3: TGTGCCAGCAGCTTGGCCGACAGTGGCGAGCAGTACTTC. The rearrangement links TRBV5-4 to TRBJ2-7; the D gene is possibly TRBD1 (5 bases). CDR1 and CDR2 (germline): SGHNT, YYREEE (reference sequence). The CDR3 totals 13 residues. The ends were cut back, 0 bases at V and 6 bases at J, with 10 bases in the middle.

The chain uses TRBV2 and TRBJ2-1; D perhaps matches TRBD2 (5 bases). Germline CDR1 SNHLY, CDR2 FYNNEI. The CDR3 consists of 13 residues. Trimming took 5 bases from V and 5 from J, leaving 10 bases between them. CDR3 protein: CASSSTRDNEQFF. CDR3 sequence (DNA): TGTGCCAGCAGTAGCACTAGAGACAATGAGCAGTTCTTC. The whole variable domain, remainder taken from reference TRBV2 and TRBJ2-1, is EPEVTQTPSHQVTQMGQEVILRCVPISNHLYFYWYRQILGQKVEFLVSFYNNEISEKSEIFDDQFSVERPDGSNFTLKIRSTKLEDSAMYFCASSSTRDNEQFFGPGTRLTVL.

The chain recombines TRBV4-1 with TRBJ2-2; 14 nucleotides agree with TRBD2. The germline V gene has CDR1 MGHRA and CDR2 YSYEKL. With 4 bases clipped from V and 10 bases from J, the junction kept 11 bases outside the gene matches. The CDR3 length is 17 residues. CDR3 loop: CASSPRLAGGQIEELFF. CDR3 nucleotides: TGCGCCAGCAGCCCCAGACTAGCGGGGGGGCAAATCGAGGAGCTGTTTTTT.

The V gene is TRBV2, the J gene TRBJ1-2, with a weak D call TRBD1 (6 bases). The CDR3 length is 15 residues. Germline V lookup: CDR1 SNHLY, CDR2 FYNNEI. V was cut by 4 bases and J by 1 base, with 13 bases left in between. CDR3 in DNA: TGTGCCAGCAGTGCCGGACAGTCCCTTAACTATGGCTACACCTTC. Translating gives CASSAGQSLNYGYTF.

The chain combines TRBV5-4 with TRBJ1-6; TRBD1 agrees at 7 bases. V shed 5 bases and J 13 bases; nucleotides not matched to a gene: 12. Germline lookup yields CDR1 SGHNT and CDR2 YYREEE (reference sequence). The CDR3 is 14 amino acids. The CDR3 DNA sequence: TGTGCCAGCAGACCACATCCGGGACAGATGCCCCTCCACTTT. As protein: CASRPHPGQMPLHF.

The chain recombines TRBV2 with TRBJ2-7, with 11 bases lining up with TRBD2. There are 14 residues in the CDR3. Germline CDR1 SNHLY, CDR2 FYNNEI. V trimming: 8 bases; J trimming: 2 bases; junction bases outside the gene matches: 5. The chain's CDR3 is CASGTSGGAYEQYF. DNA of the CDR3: TGTGCCAGCGGGACTAGCGGAGGGGCCTACGAGCAGTACTTC.

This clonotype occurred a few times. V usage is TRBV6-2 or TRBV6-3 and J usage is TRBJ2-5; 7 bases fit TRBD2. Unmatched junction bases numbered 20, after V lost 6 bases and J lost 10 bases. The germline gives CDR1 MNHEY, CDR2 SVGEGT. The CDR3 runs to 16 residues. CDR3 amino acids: CASSLAGTTRGGDQYF. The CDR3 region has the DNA TGTGCCAGCAGCCTCGCCGGGACGACCCGGGGAGGGGACCAGTACTTC.

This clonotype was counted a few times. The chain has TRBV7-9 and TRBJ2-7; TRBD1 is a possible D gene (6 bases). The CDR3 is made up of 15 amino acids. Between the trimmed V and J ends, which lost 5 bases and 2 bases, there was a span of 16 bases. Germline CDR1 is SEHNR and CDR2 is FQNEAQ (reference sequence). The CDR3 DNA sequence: TGTGCCAGCAGCCCCCCCGGACAGCATACCTACGAGCAGTACTTC. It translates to CASSPPGQHTYEQYF.

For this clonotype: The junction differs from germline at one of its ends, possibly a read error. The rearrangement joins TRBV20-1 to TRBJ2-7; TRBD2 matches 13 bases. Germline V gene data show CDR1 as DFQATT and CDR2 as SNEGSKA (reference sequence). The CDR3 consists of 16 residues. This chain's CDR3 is CSARGTSGTKINEQYF. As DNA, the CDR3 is TGCAGTGCCAGAGGGACTAGCGGGACGAAGATTAACGAGCAGTACTTC.

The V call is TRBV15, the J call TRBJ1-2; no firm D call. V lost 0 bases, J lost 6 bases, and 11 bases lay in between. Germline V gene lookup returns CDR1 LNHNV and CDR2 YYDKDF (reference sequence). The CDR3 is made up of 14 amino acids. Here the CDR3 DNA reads TGTGCCACCAGCAGAGAAAGAGGGATCGATGGCTACACCTTC. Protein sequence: CATSRERGIDGYTF.